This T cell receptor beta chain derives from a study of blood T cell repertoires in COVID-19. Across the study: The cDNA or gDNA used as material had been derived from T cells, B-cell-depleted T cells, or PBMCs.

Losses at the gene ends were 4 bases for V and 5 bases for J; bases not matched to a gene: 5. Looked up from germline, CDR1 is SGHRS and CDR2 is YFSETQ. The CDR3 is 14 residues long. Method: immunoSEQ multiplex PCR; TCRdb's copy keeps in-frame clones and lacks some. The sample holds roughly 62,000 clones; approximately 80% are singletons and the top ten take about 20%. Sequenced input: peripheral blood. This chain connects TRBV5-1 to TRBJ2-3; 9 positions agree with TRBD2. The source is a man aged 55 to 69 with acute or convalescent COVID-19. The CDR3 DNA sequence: TGCGCCAGCAGCCTGGAACTAGCGGGAGATACGCAGTATTTT. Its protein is CASSLELAGDTQYF.